This section outlines one TCR beta chain sequence together with its context. No cognate antigen has been identified for it. No base quality values were provided; no much bigger clone lies one nucleotide off. The meaning of the sample's treatment or condition label: in vitro stimulation with specific CMV peptide epitopes to enrich CMV-specific T cells. From the cysteine through the phenylalanine, the CDR3 covers 18 amino acids. CDR3 DNA is the only sequence kept; it has 54 bases, read in frame from the first base. CDR1 MNHEY and CDR2 SVGEGT were looked up in the germline V gene. A distance of 18 bases separates the germline ends of V and J, which lose 2 bases and 0 bases respectively. The instrument was an Illumina HiSeq 1500. TCRdb handled the public reads itself, with Q25 trimming in fastp and clone calling in MiXCR, and kept productive beta chains. Each record represents a unique CDR3 protein, reported with the most common genes and DNA among its rows. Counted in this sample were around 81,000 distinct CDR3 sequences; about 37% of them appeared once. Over 90% of the sample lies in the top ten.

This record comes from a study of T cell repertoires in cytomegalovirus infection (dated by TCRdb to about 2019). At the level of the whole study: The peptide stimulations were aimed at well-studied HLA-B-restricted epitopes as well as recently identified HLA-C-restricted CMV epitopes, whose presentation resists viral immunomodulation. Donor HLA type was relevant to the analysis, as public TCR beta signatures indicated carriage of CMV infection together with the matching HLA type. The paper as a whole reports these results and caveats: Carriers of CMV infection plus the relevant HLA type were discriminated by the cumulative frequency of public TCR beta family members in the study cohort and in an independent roughly 370-donor cohort. In the ex vivo response, HLA-C-restricted CMV-specific TCR beta clonotypes were dominant, and in two of eight donors the single most frequent clonotype came from this HLA-C-restricted group.

This receptor was obtained from a human donor in good health (CMV status not recorded). Some clones in this sample may be carry-over from other donors' samples. The source material was CD8+ T cells from cultured PBMCs, sampled from culture after CMV antigen stimulation. The chain employs TRBV6-2 or TRBV6-3 and TRBJ2-3; the D gene lacks a confident call. The nucleotide sequence is TGTGCCAGCAGTTACATTTTCGGGTCGGGCGGAAGCACAGATACGCAGTATTTT. It translates as CASSYIFGSGGSTDTQYF.